These T cell receptor beta chains were read from a single sample in a study of response to subunit inactivated influenza vaccine. MiXCR, applied by TCRdb to the RT-PCR reads, yields one record per CDR3 protein. Among around 300,000 distinct CDR3 sequences listed, roughly 20% were seen once. The material sequenced was PBMCs from blood, taken about 20 months after vaccination. The receptor source for this set is a man aged 45 to 75 who received an inactivated influenza vaccine. CDR3s include the opening cysteine and the closing phenylalanine or tryptophan. D genes are given only for firm matches. The size of a clone is reported for some rows only, either as once, few or many, or as a class for expanded clones.

DNA: TGCGCCAGCAGCTTGTCGGCAGTTGAAGGCCACACCTTC
CDR3: CASSLSAVEGHTF
D: .
J: TRBJ1-2
V: TRBV5-1
size: many

DNA: TGCGCCAGCAGCCAAGATAAGGGAATCGAAAAACTGTTTTTT
CDR3: CASSQDKGIEKLFF
D: .
J: TRBJ1-4
V: TRBV4-3
size: .

DNA: TGTGCCAGCAGTCCAGACGCCTTGAACACTGAAGCTTTCTTT
CDR3: CASSPDALNTEAFF
D: .
J: TRBJ1-1
V: TRBV12-3/TRBV12-4
size: few

DNA: TGTGCCAGCAGCGTATCACAGGGTGCGACCGGGGAGCTGTTTTTT
CDR3: CASSVSQGATGELFF
D: .
J: TRBJ2-2
V: TRBV9
size: .

DNA: TGCGCCAGCAGTTTCCGGACTAGCGGGGAGTACACAGATACGCAGTATTTT
CDR3: CASSFRTSGEYTDTQYF
D: TRBD2
J: TRBJ2-3
V: TRBV5-1
size: .

DNA: TGCGCCAGCAGCCAATCCGAAGCCCCCCTCCACTTT
CDR3: CASSQSEAPLHF
D: .
J: TRBJ1-6
V: TRBV4-1
size: .

DNA: TGCGCCAGCAGCCAAGAGGCGTCCGGGCATAGCAATCAGCCCCAGCATTTT
CDR3: CASSQEASGHSNQPQHF
D: .
J: TRBJ1-5
V: TRBV4-1
size: .

DNA: TGTGCCAGCAGAATCGCAGTTAGCAATCAGCCCCAGCATTTT
CDR3: CASRIAVSNQPQHF
D: .
J: TRBJ1-5
V: TRBV6-2/TRBV6-3
size: .

DNA: TGTGCCAGCAGGAGGACAGGGACGACAGATACGCAGTATTTT
CDR3: CASRRTGTTDTQYF
D: TRBD1
J: TRBJ2-3
V: TRBV6-1
size: .

DNA: TGCGCCAGCAGCCCAGTGGGACAGGGGGGGAACTATGGCTACACCTTC
CDR3: CASSPVGQGGNYGYTF
D: TRBD1
J: TRBJ1-2
V: TRBV4-1
size: .

DNA: TGCAGCGTTGAAGATACGACAGGGCGATACAATGAGCAGTTCTTC
CDR3: CSVEDTTGRYNEQFF
D: TRBD1
J: TRBJ2-1
V: TRBV29-1
size: few